This is a list of T cell receptor beta chains from one sample in a study of blood T cell repertoires in COVID-19. Repertoires were generated with immunoSEQ multiplex PCR, while TCRdb's copy carries only in-frame clones and drops some. The sample contains approximately 300,000 clones, approximately 85% of which appear only once. The sample consisted of PBMCs or T cells enriched from blood (not recorded which). The receptors were gathered from a woman in her thirties who had recovered from COVID-19. The CDR3 runs from the conserved cysteine through the conserved F or W. D genes are given only for firm matches. Not every row has a clone size; where given, it reads once, few, many or a size class.

J,V,D,size,CDR3,DNA
TRBJ1-6,TRBV6-5,.,.,CASSSLNSPLHF,TGTGCCAGCAGTTCCCTTAATTCACCCCTCCACTTT
TRBJ1-1,TRBV13,TRBD1,.,CASSSGQGSEAFF,TGTGCCAGCAGCTCGGGACAGGGGAGTGAAGCTTTCTTT
TRBJ1-6,TRBV10-3,TRBD1,few,CAISDSGTGNSPLHF,TGTGCCATCAGTGACTCCGGGACAGGGAATTCACCCCTCCACTTT
TRBJ2-1,TRBV7-9,.,.,CASSQRADFQYNEQFF,TGTGCCAGCAGCCAAAGGGCGGACTTCCAGTACAATGAGCAGTTCTTC
TRBJ1-3,TRBV18,TRBD1,.,CASSPGQEYTIYF,TGTGCCAGCTCACCGGGACAGGAGTACACCATATATTTT
TRBJ2-1,TRBV7-6,TRBD2,.,CASSFSGGLTYNEQFF,TGTGCCAGCAGCTTTAGCGGGGGCCTTACCTACAATGAGCAGTTCTTC
TRBJ2-7,TRBV12-3/TRBV12-4,.,.,CASSLGTYEQYF,TGTGCCAGCAGTTTAGGGACTTACGAGCAGTACTTC
TRBJ1-1,TRBV6-5,TRBD1,.,CASSFVGRDRGTEAFF,TGTGCCAGCAGTTTCGTTGGCCGGGACAGGGGCACTGAAGCTTTCTTT
TRBJ2-7,TRBV6-5,TRBD1,once,CASLRDRVYYEQYF,TGTGCCAGCCTAAGGGACAGGGTTTACTACGAGCAGTACTTC
TRBJ1-1,TRBV10-3,.,once,CAISGDYSGDPEAFF,TGTGCCATCAGTGGGGACTACAGCGGGGATCCTGAAGCTTTCTTT